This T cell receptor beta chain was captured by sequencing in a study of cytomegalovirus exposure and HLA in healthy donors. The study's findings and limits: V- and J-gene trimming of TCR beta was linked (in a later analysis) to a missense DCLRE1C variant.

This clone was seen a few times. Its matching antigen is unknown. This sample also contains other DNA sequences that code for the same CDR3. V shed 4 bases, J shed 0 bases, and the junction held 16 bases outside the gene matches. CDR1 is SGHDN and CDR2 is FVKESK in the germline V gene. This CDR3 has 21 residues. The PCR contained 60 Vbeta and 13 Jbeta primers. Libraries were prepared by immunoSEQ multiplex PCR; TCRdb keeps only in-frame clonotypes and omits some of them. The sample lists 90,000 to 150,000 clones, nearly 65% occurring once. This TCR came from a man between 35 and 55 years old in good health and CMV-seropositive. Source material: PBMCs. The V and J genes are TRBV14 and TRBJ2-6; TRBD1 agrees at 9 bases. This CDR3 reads CASSRQPGTGIRYSGANVLTF. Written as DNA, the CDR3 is TGTGCCAGCAGCCGCCAACCCGGGACAGGGATTCGCTACTCTGGGGCCAACGTCCTGACTTTC.